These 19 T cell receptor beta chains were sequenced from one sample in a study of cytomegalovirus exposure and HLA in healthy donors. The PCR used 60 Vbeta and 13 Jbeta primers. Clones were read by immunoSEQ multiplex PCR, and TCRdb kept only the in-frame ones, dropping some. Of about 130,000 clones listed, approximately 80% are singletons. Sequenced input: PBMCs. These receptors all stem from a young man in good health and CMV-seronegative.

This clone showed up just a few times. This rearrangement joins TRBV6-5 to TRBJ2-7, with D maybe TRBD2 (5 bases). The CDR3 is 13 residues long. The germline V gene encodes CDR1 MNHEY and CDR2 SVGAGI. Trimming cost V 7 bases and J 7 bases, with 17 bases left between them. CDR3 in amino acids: CASKRSGPREQYF. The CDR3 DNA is TGTGCCAGCAAGCGGAGCGGACCCAGGGAGCAGTACTTC.

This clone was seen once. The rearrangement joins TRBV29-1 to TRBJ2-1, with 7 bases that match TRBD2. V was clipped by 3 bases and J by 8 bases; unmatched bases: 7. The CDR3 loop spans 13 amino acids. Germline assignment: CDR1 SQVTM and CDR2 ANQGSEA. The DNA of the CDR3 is TGCAGCGTTGATCTGGGGGGGGTCTATGAGCAGTTCTTC. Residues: CSVDLGGVYEQFF.

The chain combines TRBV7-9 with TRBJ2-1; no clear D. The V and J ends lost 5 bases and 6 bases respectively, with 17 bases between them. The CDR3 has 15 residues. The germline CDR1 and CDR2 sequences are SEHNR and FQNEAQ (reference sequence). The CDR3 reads CASSPPGLMGNEQFF. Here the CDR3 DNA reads TGTGCCAGCAGCCCGCCGGGTCTTATGGGCAATGAGCAGTTCTTC.

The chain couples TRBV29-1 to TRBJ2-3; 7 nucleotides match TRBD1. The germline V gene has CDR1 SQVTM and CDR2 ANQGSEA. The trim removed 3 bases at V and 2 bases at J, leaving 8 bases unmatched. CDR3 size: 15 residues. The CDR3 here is CSVDPPGGNTDTQYF. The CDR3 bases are TGCAGCGTTGATCCGCCAGGGGGTAACACAGATACGCAGTATTTT.

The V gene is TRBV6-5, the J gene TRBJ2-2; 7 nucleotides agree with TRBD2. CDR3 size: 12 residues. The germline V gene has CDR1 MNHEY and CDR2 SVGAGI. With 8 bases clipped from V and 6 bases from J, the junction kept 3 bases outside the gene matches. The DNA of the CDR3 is TGTGCCAGCTGGGGGGGGGCCGGGGAGCTGTTTTTT. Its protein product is CASWGGAGELFF.

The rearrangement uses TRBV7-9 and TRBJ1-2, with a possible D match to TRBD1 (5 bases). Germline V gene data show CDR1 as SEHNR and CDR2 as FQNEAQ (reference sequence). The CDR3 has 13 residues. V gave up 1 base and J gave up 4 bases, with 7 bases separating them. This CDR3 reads CASSLVGLYGYTF. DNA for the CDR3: TGTGCCAGCAGCTTAGTGGGGCTCTATGGCTACACCTTC.

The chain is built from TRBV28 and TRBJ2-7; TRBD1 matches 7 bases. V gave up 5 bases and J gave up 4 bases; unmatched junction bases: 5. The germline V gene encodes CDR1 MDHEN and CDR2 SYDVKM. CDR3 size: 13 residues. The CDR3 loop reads CASSATGAYEQYF. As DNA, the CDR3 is TGTGCCAGCAGTGCCACAGGGGCATACGAGCAGTACTTC.

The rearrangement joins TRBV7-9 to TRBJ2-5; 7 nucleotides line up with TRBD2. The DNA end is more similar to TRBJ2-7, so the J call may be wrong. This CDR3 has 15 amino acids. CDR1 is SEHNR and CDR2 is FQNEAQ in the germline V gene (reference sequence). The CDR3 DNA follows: TGTGCCAGCAGCTTAATGGCGGGAGCAGTTTCCGAGCAGTACTTC. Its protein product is CASSLMAGAVSEQYF.

Written as DNA, the CDR3 is TGTGCCAGCAGCCCCATCCGGGACAGGTGGTTTGGCTACACCTTC. Translating it yields CASSPIRDRWFGYTF. The chain is built from TRBV7-8 and TRBJ1-2; 8 positions match TRBD1. The CDR3 is 15 residues long. Trimming took 5 bases from V and 7 from J; bases not matched to a gene: 12. CDR1 is SGHVS, CDR2 FQNEAQ, per germline. Filled out from reference TRBV7-8 and TRBJ1-2, the complete variable domain reads GAGVSQSPRYKVAKRGQDVALRCDPISGHVSLFWYQQALGQGPEFLTYFQNEAQLDKSGLPSDRFFAERPEGSVSTLKIQRTQQEDSAVYLCASSPIRDRWFGYTFGSGTRLTVV.

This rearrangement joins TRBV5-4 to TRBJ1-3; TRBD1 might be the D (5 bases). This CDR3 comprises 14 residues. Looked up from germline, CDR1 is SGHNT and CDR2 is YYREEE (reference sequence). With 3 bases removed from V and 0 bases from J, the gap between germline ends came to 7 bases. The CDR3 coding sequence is TGTGCCAGCAGCTCCGGGGGCTCTGGAAACACCATATATTTT. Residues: CASSSGGSGNTIYF.

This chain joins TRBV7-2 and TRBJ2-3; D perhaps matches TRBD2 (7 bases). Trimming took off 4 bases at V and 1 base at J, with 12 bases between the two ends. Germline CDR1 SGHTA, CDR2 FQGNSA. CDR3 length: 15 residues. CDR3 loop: CASSWGGQGTDTQYF. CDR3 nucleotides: TGTGCCAGCAGCTGGGGGGGGCAGGGCACAGATACGCAGTATTTT.

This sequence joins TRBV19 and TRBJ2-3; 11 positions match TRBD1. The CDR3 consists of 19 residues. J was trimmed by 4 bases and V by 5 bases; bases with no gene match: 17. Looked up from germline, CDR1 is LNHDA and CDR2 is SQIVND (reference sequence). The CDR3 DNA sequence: TGTGCCAGTAGTTACTATGGGACAGGGGGTGAAAGAGGCGCAGATACGCAGTATTTT. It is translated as CASSYYGTGGERGADTQYF.

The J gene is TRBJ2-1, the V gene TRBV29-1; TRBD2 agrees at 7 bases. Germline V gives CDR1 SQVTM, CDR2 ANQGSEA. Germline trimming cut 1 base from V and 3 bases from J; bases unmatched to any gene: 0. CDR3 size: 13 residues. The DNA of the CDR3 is TGCAGCGTTGAAGGGACTAGCTACAATGAGCAGTTCTTC. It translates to CSVEGTSYNEQFF.

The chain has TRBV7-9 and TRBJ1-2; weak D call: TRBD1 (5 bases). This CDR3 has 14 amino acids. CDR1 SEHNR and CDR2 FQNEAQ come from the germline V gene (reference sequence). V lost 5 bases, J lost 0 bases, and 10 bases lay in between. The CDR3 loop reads CASSIGGANYGYTF. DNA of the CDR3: TGTGCCAGCAGCATTGGGGGGGCTAACTATGGCTACACCTTC.

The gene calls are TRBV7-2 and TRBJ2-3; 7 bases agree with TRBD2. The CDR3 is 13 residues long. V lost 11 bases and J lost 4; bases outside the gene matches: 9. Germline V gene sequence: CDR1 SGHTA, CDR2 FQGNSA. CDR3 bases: TGTGCCGGTCGTGGGCGGGGGTCAGATACGCAGTATTTT. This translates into CAGRGRGSDTQYF.

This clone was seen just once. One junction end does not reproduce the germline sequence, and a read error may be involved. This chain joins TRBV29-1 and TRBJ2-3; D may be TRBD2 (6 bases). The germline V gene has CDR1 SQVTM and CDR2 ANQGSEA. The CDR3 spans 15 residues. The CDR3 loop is CLLEVADPSTDTQYF. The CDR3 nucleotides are TGTCTGCTCGAGGTAGCGGACCCAAGCACAGATACGCAGTATTTT.

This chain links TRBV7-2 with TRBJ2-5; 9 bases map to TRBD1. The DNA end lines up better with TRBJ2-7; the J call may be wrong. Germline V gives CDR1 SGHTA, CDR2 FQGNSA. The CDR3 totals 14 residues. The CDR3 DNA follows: TGTGCCAGCAGCTTAGAGGGGACAGGGATCGAGCAGTACTTC. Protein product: CASSLEGTGIEQYF.

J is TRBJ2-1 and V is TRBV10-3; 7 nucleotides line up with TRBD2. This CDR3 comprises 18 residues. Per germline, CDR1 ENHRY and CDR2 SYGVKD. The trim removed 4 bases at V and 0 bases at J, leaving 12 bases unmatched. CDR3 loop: CAISAPDLRGSSYNEQFF. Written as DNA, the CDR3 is TGTGCCATCAGTGCCCCCGACTTGCGGGGGAGCTCCTACAATGAGCAGTTCTTC.

CDR3 nucleotides: TGTGCCAGCAGTACCCCCGGTCAGCCCCAGCATTTT. Its translation is CASSTPGQPQHF. V gene TRBV28 combines with J gene TRBJ1-5, with unresolved D. The CDR3 runs 12 residues. Germline V CDR1 and CDR2: MDHEN, SYDVKM. With 5 bases removed from V and 6 bases from J, the gap between germline ends came to 8 bases.